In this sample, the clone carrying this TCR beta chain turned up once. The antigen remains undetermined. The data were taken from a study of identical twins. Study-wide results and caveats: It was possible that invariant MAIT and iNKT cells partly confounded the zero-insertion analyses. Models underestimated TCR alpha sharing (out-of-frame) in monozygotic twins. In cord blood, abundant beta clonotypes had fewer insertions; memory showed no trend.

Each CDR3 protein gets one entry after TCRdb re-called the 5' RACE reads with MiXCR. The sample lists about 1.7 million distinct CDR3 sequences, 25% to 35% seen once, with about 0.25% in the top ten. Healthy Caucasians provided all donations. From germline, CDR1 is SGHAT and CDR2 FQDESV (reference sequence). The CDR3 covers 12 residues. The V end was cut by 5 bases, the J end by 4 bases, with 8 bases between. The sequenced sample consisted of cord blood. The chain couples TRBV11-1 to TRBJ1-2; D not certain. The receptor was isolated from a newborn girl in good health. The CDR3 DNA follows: TGTGCCAGCAGCGGGTTCCCCTATGGCTACACCTTC. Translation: CASSGFPYGYTF.